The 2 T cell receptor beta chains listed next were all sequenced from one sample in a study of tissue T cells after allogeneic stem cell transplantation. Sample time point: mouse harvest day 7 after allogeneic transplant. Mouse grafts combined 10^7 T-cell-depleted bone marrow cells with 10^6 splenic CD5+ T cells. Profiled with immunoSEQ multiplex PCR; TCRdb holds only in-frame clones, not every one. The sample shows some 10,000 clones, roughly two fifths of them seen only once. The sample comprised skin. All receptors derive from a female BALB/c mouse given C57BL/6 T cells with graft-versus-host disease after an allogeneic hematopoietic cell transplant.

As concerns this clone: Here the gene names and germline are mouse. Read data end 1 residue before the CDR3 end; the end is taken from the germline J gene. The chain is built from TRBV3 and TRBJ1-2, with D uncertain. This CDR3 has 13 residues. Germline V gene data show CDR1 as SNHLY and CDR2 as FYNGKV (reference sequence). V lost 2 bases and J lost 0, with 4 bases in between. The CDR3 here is CASSLQANSDYTF. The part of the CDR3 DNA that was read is TGTGCCAGCAGCTTACAAGCAAACTCCGACTACACC.

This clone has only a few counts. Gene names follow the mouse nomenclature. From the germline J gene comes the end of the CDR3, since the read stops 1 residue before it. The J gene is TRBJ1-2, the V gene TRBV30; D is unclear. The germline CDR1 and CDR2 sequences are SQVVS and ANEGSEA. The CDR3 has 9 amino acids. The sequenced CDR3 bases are TGTACCCCAGACTCCGACTACACC. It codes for CTPDSDYT. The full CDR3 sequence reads CTPDSDYTF.